The source of this T cell receptor beta chain is a study of T cell repertoires in cytomegalovirus infection. Whole-study context: Both recently identified HLA-C-restricted and well-studied HLA-B-restricted CMV epitopes were used in the study. Public TCR beta signatures were indicative of both CMV infection and a matching HLA type.

As for this clonotype: Its specificity is not known.

TCRdb reprocessed the reads with MiXCR, giving one entry per CDR3 protein. The sample lists 570,000 or so distinct CDR3 sequences, around 40% seen once, with over 45% in the top ten. The CDR3 is 16 amino acids. CDR1 is LGHNA, CDR2 YNFKEQ, per germline. Germline trimming cut 4 bases from V and 0 bases from J; bases unmatched to any gene: 6. This TCR came from a human donor in good health (CMV status not recorded). Some clones in this sample may be carry-over from other donors' samples. The specimen comprised cultured PBMCs, sampled from culture after CMV antigen stimulation. The chain carries TRBV4-2 and TRBJ2-7, with 10 bases that match TRBD2. The CDR3, as DNA: TGTGCCAGCAGCCCTCTAAGCGGGGGGGCCTCCTACGAGCAGTACTTC. Residues: CASSPLSGGASYEQYF.